The 17 T cell receptor beta chains listed next were all sequenced from one sample in a study of T cell responses to AZD1222 COVID-19 vaccine. TCRdb's table, derived via immunoSEQ multiplex PCR, lists solely in-frame clones and lacks some. The sample has approximately 120,000 clones; approximately 90% are singletons. The sample consisted of peripheral blood, taken on day 0 of AZD1222 vaccination. Receptor source: an adult in good health.

This clone showed up many times. J is TRBJ1-6 and V is TRBV4-1; D is uncertain. With 1 base removed from V and 8 bases from J, the gap between germline ends came to 6 bases. Looked up from germline, CDR1 is MGHRA and CDR2 is YSYEKL. The CDR3 loop spans 13 amino acids. The CDR3 region has the DNA TGCGCCAGCAGCCAAGCAGGCTATTCACCCCTCCACTTT. Translated, it gives CASSQAGYSPLHF.

The chain has TRBV5-1 and TRBJ2-2; possibly TRBD2 for D (5 bases). The CDR3 runs to 15 residues. Germline V gives CDR1 SGHRS, CDR2 YFSETQ. With 0 bases removed from V and 6 bases from J, the gap between germline ends came to 12 bases. In DNA, the CDR3 is TGCGCCAGCAGCTTGGCCGAGGGTGGAGCCGGGGAGCTGTTTTTT. It codes for CASSLAEGGAGELFF.

This clone was detected once. This chain uses TRBV19 with TRBJ2-2, with a tentative D call TRBD1 (5 bases). Trimming stripped 6 bases from V and 2 bases from J, with 10 bases between. Per germline, CDR1 LNHDA and CDR2 SQIVND (reference sequence). The CDR3 extends over 14 amino acids. The CDR3 region has the DNA TGTGCCAGTAGACTACAGGTTAACACCGGGGAGCTGTTTTTT. Translated, it gives CASRLQVNTGELFF.

CDR3 in DNA: TGTGCCAGCAGCACTAACCGGGACAGGGGGTCCTACGAGCAGTACTTC. Protein sequence: CASSTNRDRGSYEQYF. This chain links TRBV7-6 with TRBJ2-7; 11 nucleotides align to TRBD1. The CDR3 spans 16 residues. V trimming: 5 bases; J trimming: 1 base; junction bases outside the gene matches: 7. Germline CDR1 reads SGHVS; CDR2 reads FNYEAQ.

In its sample, this clone was seen once. DNA for the CDR3: TGTGCCAGCCATCCCCTGGGCCGCTCCTACAATGAGCAGTTCTTC. It is translated as CASHPLGRSYNEQFF. J is TRBJ2-1 and V is TRBV14; no definite D call. From germline, CDR1 is SGHDN and CDR2 FVKESK. CDR3 length: 15 residues. V lost 8 bases to trimming and J lost 0 bases, with 14 bases between them.

V gene TRBV5-4 combines with J gene TRBJ2-7, with 8 positions matching TRBD1. The junction had 9 bases not matched to a gene; V was cut back by 4 bases and J by 3 bases. CDR3 length: 15 residues. Germline-derived CDR1 and CDR2 are SGHNT and YYREEE (reference sequence). CDR3 loop: CASSLGRTGLYEQYF. Written as DNA, the CDR3 is TGTGCCAGCAGCCTGGGAAGGACAGGGCTCTACGAGCAGTACTTC.

The chain has TRBV19 and TRBJ1-4; D unclear. V lost 3 bases, J lost 0 bases, and 8 bases lay in between. The CDR3 has 15 residues. CDR1 is LNHDA and CDR2 is SQIVND in the germline V gene (reference sequence). Written as DNA, the CDR3 is TGTGCCAGTAGTATGGCAACGACAACTAATGAAAAACTGTTTTTT. Protein sequence: CASSMATTTNEKLFF.

This clone was seen only a few times. This chain connects TRBV9 to TRBJ2-7, with TRBD2 identical over 7 bases. Per the germline V gene, CDR1 is SGDLS and CDR2 is YYNGEE. The CDR3 sequence is 15 residues long. Germline trimming cut 0 bases from V and 4 bases from J; bases unmatched to any gene: 7. CDR3 nucleotides: TGTGCCAGCAGCGTAGCTGCGGGAGAAGGGTACGAGCAGTACTTC. This translates into CASSVAAGEGYEQYF.

The chain is built from TRBV28 and TRBJ2-1; 11 nucleotides align to TRBD2. The CDR3 contains 16 residues. The germline CDR1 and CDR2 sequences are MDHEN and SYDVKM. V lost 6 bases, J lost 9 bases, and 13 bases stayed unmatched. CDR3 DNA: TGTGCCAGCAGGAAGATCCTAGCGGGAGGAGGGGTTGAGCAGTTCTTC. It codes for CASRKILAGGGVEQFF.

This clone was seen a single time. This sequence joins TRBV4-3 and TRBJ2-1; 7 bases are a match to TRBD2. This CDR3 is built from 16 residues. With V trimmed by 0 bases and J by 7 bases, 9 bases remained unmatched. Germline V lookup: CDR1 LGHNA, CDR2 YSLEER. CDR3 amino acids: CASSQDLAGVKNEQFF. CDR3 sequence (DNA): TGCGCCAGCAGCCAAGATTTGGCGGGGGTGAAAAATGAGCAGTTCTTC.

This sequence joins TRBV30 and TRBJ2-1; possibly TRBD2 for D (6 bases). The CDR3 length is 15 residues. Germline V lookup: CDR1 GTSNPN, CDR2 SVGIG (reference sequence). V lost 1 base, J lost 4 bases, and 14 bases lay in between. This chain's CDR3 is CAWSATGTPYNEQFF. CDR3 DNA sequence: TGTGCCTGGAGTGCTACCGGGACTCCGTACAATGAGCAGTTCTTC.

This chain connects TRBV9 to TRBJ1-1; 9 bases match TRBD1. The V and J ends lost 4 bases and 8 bases, in that order; junction bases with no gene match: 9. CDR3 length: 14 residues. Germline assignment: CDR1 SGDLS and CDR2 YYNGEE. The CDR3 nucleotides are TGTGCCAGCAGCCCCCGGGACAGGGTATGGGAAGCTTTCTTT. Translation gives CASSPRDRVWEAFF.

This rearrangement joins TRBV6-5 to TRBJ2-7, with D hard to call. The CDR3 extends over 14 amino acids. CDR1 and CDR2 from the germline V gene are MNHEY and SVGAGI. Deletions cut 8 bases from V and 0 bases from J, with 14 bases between. The CDR3 protein is CASGRTRFSYEQYF. Here the CDR3 DNA reads TGTGCCAGCGGACGGACCCGCTTCTCCTACGAGCAGTACTTC.

V usage is TRBV7-2 and J usage is TRBJ2-1, with D maybe TRBD2 (6 bases). The germline V gene has CDR1 SGHTA and CDR2 FQGNSA. Between the trimmed V and J ends, which lost 5 bases and 8 bases, there was a span of 13 bases. There are 13 residues in the CDR3. The CDR3, as DNA: TGTGCCAGCAGCATACGGAGGGGTGATGAGCAGTTCTTC. Translation: CASSIRRGDEQFF.

The chain has TRBV5-4 and TRBJ1-2; D remains ambiguous. This CDR3 spans 12 amino acids. The germline V gene encodes CDR1 SGHNT and CDR2 YYREEE (reference sequence). The V end lost 0 bases, the J end lost 10 bases, and 10 bases lay between the germline ends. CDR3 loop: CASSLDQVDYTF. CDR3 DNA sequence: TGTGCCAGCAGCTTGGATCAGGTGGACTACACCTTC.

The CDR3 coding sequence is TGTGCCACGGTTCGACAGAACACCGGGGAGCTGTTTTTT. Translation: CATVRQNTGELFF. The gene calls are TRBV28 and TRBJ2-2; no firm D call. This CDR3 region has 13 residues. Trimming left V 10 bases short and J 1 base short, with 10 bases between. Germline assignment: CDR1 MDHEN and CDR2 SYDVKM.

The rearrangement uses TRBV13 and TRBJ1-6; D is uncertain. CDR1 is PRHDT and CDR2 is FYEKMQ in the germline V gene (reference sequence). This CDR3 has 15 residues. Trimming removed 4 bases at V and 6 bases at J, with 13 bases between. CDR3 sequence: CASSWRGGPNSPLHF. In nucleotides, the CDR3 is TGTGCCAGCAGCTGGCGAGGAGGTCCTAATTCACCCCTCCACTTT.